The 20 T cell receptor beta chains reported below all come from one sample, sequenced in a study of blood T cell repertoires in COVID-19. Clones were read by immunoSEQ multiplex PCR, and TCRdb kept only the in-frame ones, dropping some. The sample holds under 60,000 clones, about nine tenths seen once. Sequencing input: peripheral blood. All receptors come from a man aged 45-65 years with active COVID-19.

The chain uses TRBV7-8 and TRBJ2-7, with D perhaps matching TRBD2 (5 bases). The CDR3 has 14 residues. Germline assignment: CDR1 SGHVS and CDR2 FQNEAQ. Trimming cost V 5 bases and J 6 bases, with 17 bases left between them. The CDR3 bases are TGTGCCAGCAGCCCCCGGACTGACCCCCGCGAGCAGTACTTC. Its protein is CASSPRTDPREQYF.

The genes are TRBV14 and TRBJ2-1; TRBD1 is a possible D gene (5 bases). The ends were cut back, 2 bases at V and 6 bases at J, with 8 bases in the middle. The germline V gene has CDR1 SGHDN and CDR2 FVKESK. The CDR3 is 13 residues long. Here the CDR3 reads CASSQSQGNEQFF. CDR3 nucleotides: TGTGCCAGCAGCCAATCCCAGGGCAATGAGCAGTTCTTC.

The chain uses TRBV18 and TRBJ1-5; 8 positions agree with TRBD1. Germline-derived CDR1 and CDR2 are KGHSH and LQKENI. With 4 bases clipped from V and 6 bases from J, the junction kept 5 bases outside the gene matches. The CDR3 sequence is 14 residues long. The CDR3 DNA reads as TGTGCCAGCTCACAACCGACAGGGGTTCAGCCCCAGCATTTT. Translated, it gives CASSQPTGVQPQHF.

This rearrangement joins TRBV19 to TRBJ1-2; D perhaps matches TRBD1 (6 bases). This CDR3 is 19 amino acids long. The ends were cut back, 7 bases at V and 1 base at J, with 28 bases in the middle. Germline-derived CDR1 and CDR2 are LNHDA and SQIVND (reference sequence). For the CDR3, the DNA is TGTGCCAGTATGCCCTTGAACATCCAGGACAGACAGGATAACTATGGCTACACCTTC. Translated, it gives CASMPLNIQDRQDNYGYTF.

The chain carries TRBV5-1 and TRBJ2-1; the D gene is possibly TRBD2 (6 bases). The CDR3 length is 15 residues. The V gene's germline CDR1 is SGHRS and CDR2 YFSETQ. V shed 0 bases and J shed 0 bases, with 7 bases lying between them. The CDR3: CASSLVADSYNEQFF. The CDR3 nucleotides are TGCGCCAGCAGCTTGGTAGCGGACTCCTACAATGAGCAGTTCTTC.

The J gene is TRBJ2-7, the V gene TRBV20-1, with TRBD2 matching over 7 bases. The germline CDR1 and CDR2 sequences are DFQATT and SNEGSKA (reference sequence). V was clipped by 5 bases and J by 6 bases; unmatched bases: 4. This CDR3 is 11 amino acids long. The chain's CDR3 is CSAGEGREQYF. CDR3 nucleotides: TGCAGTGCTGGGGAGGGACGCGAGCAGTACTTC.

This sequence joins TRBV21-1 and TRBJ2-2; the table's D call of TRBD1 was not tested on the DNA. TRBV21-1 is a known pseudogene. This CDR3 comprises 18 residues. CDR3 sequence: CAIPKGTGMIANTGELFF. The DNA for the CDR3 is TGTGCCATCCCTAAAGGGACAGGGATGATCGCGAACACCGGGGAGCTGTTTTTT.

The chain combines TRBV4-1 with TRBJ2-1; 12 bases align to TRBD2. This CDR3 comprises 16 residues. Trimming cost V 2 bases and J 2 bases; bases outside gene matches: 1. Germline values: CDR1 MGHRA, CDR2 YSYEKL. In DNA, the CDR3 is TGCGCCAGCAGCCAAAGGACTAGCGGGGCCTACAATGAGCAGTTCTTC. Translated: CASSQRTSGAYNEQFF.

This clone was counted once. The rearrangement joins TRBV6-5 to TRBJ2-1; 11 bases are shared with TRBD2. This CDR3 comprises 14 residues. J lost 7 bases, V lost 6 bases, and 5 bases had no gene match. Looked up from germline, CDR1 is MNHEY and CDR2 is SVGAGI. The DNA for the CDR3 is TGTGCCAGCAGGGATCTAGCGGGAGGTAATGAGCAGTTCTTC. The encoded protein is CASRDLAGGNEQFF.

The chain combines TRBV7-2 with TRBJ2-3; a possible D gene is TRBD2 (6 bases). Germline assignment: CDR1 SGHTA and CDR2 FQGNSA. The germline V and J ends were trimmed by 5 bases and 3 bases, with 15 bases remaining between them. The CDR3 spans 15 residues. CDR3 nucleotide sequence: TGTGCCAGCAGCCCCTGGGGGGTAGGGACAGATACGCAGTATTTT. Its protein product is CASSPWGVGTDTQYF. Complete variable domain (other parts from reference TRBV7-2 and TRBJ2-3): GAGVSQSPSNKVTEKGKDVELRCDPISGHTALYWYRQSLGQGLEFLIYFQGNSAPDKSGLPSDRFSAERTGGSVSTLTIQRTQQEDSAVYLCASSPWGVGTDTQYFGPGTRLTVL.

The CDR3, as DNA: TGTGCCAGCAGCCCCCGGAGGACTAGCACAGATACGCAGTATTTT. As protein: CASSPRRTSTDTQYF. The gene calls are TRBV7-2 and TRBJ2-3; perhaps TRBD2 as D (5 bases). The CDR3 length is 15 residues. Germline values: CDR1 SGHTA, CDR2 FQGNSA. V was cut by 5 bases and J by 0 bases, with 12 bases left in between.

The gene calls are TRBV3-1 (or the pseudogene TRBV3-2) and TRBJ2-7; D perhaps matches TRBD1 (6 bases). Germline V lookup: CDR1 LGHDT, CDR2 YNNKEL (reference sequence). The CDR3 totals 11 residues. V shed 6 bases and J shed 5 bases, with 8 bases lying between them. For the CDR3, the DNA is TGTGCCAGCAGTTACAGGGACGAGCAGTACTTC. Amino acid sequence: CASSYRDEQYF.

This chain connects TRBV15 to TRBJ1-5; 7 bases fit TRBD1. The CDR3 covers 14 residues. The V and J ends lost 8 bases and 3 bases, in that order; junction bases with no gene match: 7. Germline loops: CDR1 LNHNV, CDR2 YYDKDF (reference sequence). The CDR3 here is CATGRDRDNQPQHF. DNA of the CDR3: TGTGCCACCGGACGTGACAGGGACAATCAGCCCCAGCATTTT. Combining the CDR3 with reference TRBV15 and TRBJ1-5 gives the whole variable domain DAMVIQNPRYQVTQFGKPVTLSCSQTLNHNVMYWYQQKSSQAPKLLFHYYDKDFNNEADTPDNFQSRRPNTSFCFLDIRSPGLGDTAMYLCATGRDRDNQPQHFGDGTRLSIL.

This clone was seen a single time. The chain has TRBV4-1 and TRBJ2-3, with 12 bases matching TRBD1. The CDR3 extends over 17 amino acids. Trimming at V came to 4 bases and at J to 0 bases, leaving 5 bases not matched to a gene. Germline V lookup: CDR1 MGHRA, CDR2 YSYEKL. The CDR3 reads CASSLVGTGGSTDTQYF. The CDR3 nucleotides are TGCGCCAGCAGCCTTGTTGGGACAGGGGGCAGCACAGATACGCAGTATTTT.

The chain employs TRBV11-2 and TRBJ2-7, with D unresolved. Germline lookup yields CDR1 SGHAT and CDR2 FQNNGV. V lost 1 base, J lost 4 bases, and 14 bases lay in between. The CDR3 totals 15 residues. The CDR3 nucleotides are TGTGCCAGCAGCTTAGGCGGCCTGCATTTATACGAGCAGTACTTC. Its protein is CASSLGGLHLYEQYF.

The chain uses TRBV19 and TRBJ2-1; perhaps TRBD2 as D (5 bases). The CDR3 has 15 amino acids. Germline loops: CDR1 LNHDA, CDR2 SQIVND (reference sequence). Trimming took off 1 base at V and 5 bases at J, with 12 bases between the two ends. In nucleotides, the CDR3 is TGTGCCAGTAGTATAGCGGCGGGCGGAAACAATGAGCAGTTCTTC. Its translation: CASSIAAGGNNEQFF.

The V call is TRBV27, the J call TRBJ2-3; TRBD2 matches at 9 bases. J gave up 3 bases and V 2 bases, and 3 bases lay outside the gene matches. CDR1 and CDR2 (germline): MNHEY, SMNVEV (reference sequence). CDR3 length equals 15 residues. The CDR3 sequence: CASSLAGGWTDTQYF. CDR3 DNA sequence: TGTGCCAGCAGTTTAGCGGGGGGGTGGACAGATACGCAGTATTTT.

CDR3: CASSQSGGHGYTF. DNA for the CDR3: TGTGCCAGCAGCCAATCAGGGGGTCATGGCTACACCTTC. The chain has TRBV3-1 (or the pseudogene TRBV3-2) and TRBJ1-2; TRBD1 aligns across 7 bases. Unmatched junction bases numbered 3, after V lost 2 bases and J lost 6 bases. Germline V lookup: CDR1 LGHDT, CDR2 YNNKEL (reference sequence). This CDR3 spans 13 amino acids.

The chain has TRBV30 and TRBJ1-2, with a weak D call TRBD1 (5 bases). The CDR3 runs to 12 residues. Germline CDR1 and CDR2: GTSNPN and SVGIG (reference sequence). Deletions cut 3 bases from V and 7 bases from J, with 12 bases between. The CDR3 DNA sequence: TGTGCCTGGAGGAATCGACAGACTGGCTACACCTTC. Its translation: CAWRNRQTGYTF. Drawing the rest from reference TRBV30 and TRBJ1-2, the complete variable domain is SQTIHQWPATLVQPVGSPLSLECTVEGTSNPNLYWYRQAAGRGLQLLFYSVGIGQISSEVPQNLSASRPQDRQFILSSKKLLLSDSGFYLCAWRNRQTGYTFGSGTRLTVV.

Sample share makes this clone hyperexpanded (1% or more). This same CDR3 is encoded by further DNA sequences in the sample. V gene TRBV27 combines with J gene TRBJ1-5; 7 nucleotides match TRBD1. The germline CDR1 and CDR2 sequences are MNHEY and SMNVEV (reference sequence). After removal of 6 bases from V and 5 bases from J, the junction contained 10 bases not matched to a gene. This CDR3 region has 15 residues. The CDR3 region is CASSPVRGLDQPQHF. The CDR3 nucleotides read TGTGCCAGCAGCCCCGTGAGGGGGCTAGATCAGCCCCAGCATTTT.